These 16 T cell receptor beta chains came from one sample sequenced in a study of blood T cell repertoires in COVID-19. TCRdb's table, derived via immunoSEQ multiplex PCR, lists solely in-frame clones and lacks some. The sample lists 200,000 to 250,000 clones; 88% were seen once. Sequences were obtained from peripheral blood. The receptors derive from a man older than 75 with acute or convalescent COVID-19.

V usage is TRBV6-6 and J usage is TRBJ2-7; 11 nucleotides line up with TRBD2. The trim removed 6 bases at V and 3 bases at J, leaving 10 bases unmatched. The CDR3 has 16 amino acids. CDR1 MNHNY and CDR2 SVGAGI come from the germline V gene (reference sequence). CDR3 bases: TGTGCCAGCAGATTAGCGGGAGGGCCCTCTAGCTACGAGCAGTACTTC. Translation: CASRLAGGPSSYEQYF.

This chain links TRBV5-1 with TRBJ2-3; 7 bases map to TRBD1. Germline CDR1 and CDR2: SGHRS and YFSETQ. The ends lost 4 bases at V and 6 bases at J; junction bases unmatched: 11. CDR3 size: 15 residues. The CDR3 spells CASSTTGQEWDTQYF. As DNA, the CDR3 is TGCGCCAGCAGCACGACCGGACAGGAATGGGATACGCAGTATTTT.

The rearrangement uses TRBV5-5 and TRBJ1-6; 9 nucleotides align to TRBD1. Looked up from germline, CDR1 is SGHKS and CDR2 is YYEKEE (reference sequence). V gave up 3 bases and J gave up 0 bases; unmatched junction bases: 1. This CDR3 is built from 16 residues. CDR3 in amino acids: CASSSDRGSYNSPLHF. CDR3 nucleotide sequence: TGTGCCAGCAGCTCGGACAGGGGCTCCTATAATTCACCCCTCCACTTT.

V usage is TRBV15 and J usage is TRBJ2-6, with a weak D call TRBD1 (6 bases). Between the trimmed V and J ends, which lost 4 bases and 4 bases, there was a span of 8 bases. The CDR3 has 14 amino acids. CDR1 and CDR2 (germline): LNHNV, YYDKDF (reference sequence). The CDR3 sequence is CATSTTGGANVLTF. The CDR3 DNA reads TGTGCCACCAGCACAACAGGGGGGGCCAACGTCCTGACTTTC.

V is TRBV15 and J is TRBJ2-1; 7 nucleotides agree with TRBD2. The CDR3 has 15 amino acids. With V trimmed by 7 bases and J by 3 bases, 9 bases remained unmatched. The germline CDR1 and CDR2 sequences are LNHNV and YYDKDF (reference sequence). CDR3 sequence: CATTKSSGHYNEQFF. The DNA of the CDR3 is TGTGCCACCACCAAATCTAGCGGACACTACAATGAGCAGTTCTTC.

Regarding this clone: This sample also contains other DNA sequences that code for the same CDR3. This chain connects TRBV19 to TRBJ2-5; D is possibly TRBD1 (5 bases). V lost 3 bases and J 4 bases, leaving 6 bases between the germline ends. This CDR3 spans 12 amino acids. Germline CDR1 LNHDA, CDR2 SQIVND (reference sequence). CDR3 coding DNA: TGTGCCAGTAGTATCGACAGAGAGACCCAGTACTTC. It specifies CASSIDRETQYF.

In nucleotides, the CDR3 is TGTGCCAGCAGTGACTCCCGGGGGGCGGACGGTACTGAAGCTTTCTTT. Amino acids: CASSDSRGADGTEAFF. This chain uses TRBV6-4 with TRBJ1-1; perhaps TRBD1 as D (6 bases). CDR1 MRHNA and CDR2 SNTAGT come from the germline V gene. Between the trimmed V and J ends, which lost 0 bases and 5 bases, there was a span of 16 bases. This CDR3 is built from 16 residues.

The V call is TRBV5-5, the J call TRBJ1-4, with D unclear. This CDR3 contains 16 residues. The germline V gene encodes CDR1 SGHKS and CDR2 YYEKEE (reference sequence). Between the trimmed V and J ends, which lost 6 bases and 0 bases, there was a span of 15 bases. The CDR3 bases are TGTGCCAGCACCACCTACCACGGAGCAACTAATGAAAAACTGTTTTTT. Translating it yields CASTTYHGATNEKLFF.

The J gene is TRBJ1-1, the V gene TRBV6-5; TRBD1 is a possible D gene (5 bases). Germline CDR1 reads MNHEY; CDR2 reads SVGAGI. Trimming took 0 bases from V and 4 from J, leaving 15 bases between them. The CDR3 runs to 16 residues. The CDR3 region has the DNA TGTGCCAGCAGTTACTCGAGAAGGGCGGACACCACTGAAGCTTTCTTT. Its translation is CASSYSRRADTTEAFF.

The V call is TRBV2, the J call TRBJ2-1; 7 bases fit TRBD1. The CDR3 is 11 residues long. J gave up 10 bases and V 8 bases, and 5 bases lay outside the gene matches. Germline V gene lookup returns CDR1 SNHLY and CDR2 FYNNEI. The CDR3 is CASWRQGEQFF. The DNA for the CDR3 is TGTGCCAGCTGGCGACAGGGCGAGCAGTTCTTC.

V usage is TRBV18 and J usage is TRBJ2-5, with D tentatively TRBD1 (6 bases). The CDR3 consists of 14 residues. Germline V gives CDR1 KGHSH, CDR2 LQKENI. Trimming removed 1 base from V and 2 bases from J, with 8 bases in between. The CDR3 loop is CASSPRRGQETQYF. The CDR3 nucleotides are TGTGCCAGCTCACCACGAAGGGGGCAAGAGACCCAGTACTTC.

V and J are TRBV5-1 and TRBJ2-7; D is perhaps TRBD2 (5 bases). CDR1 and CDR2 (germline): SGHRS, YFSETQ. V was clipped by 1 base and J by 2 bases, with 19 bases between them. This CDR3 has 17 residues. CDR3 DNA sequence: TGCGCCAGCAGCTTGCAGCCCCCTACGGACGGGGCCTACGAGCAGTACTTC. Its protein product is CASSLQPPTDGAYEQYF.

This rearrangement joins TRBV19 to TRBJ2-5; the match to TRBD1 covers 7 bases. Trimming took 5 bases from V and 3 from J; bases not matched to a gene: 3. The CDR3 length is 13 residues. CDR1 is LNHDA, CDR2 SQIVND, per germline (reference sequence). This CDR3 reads CASSPTGEETQYF. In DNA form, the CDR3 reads TGTGCCAGTAGTCCTACAGGGGAAGAGACCCAGTACTTC.

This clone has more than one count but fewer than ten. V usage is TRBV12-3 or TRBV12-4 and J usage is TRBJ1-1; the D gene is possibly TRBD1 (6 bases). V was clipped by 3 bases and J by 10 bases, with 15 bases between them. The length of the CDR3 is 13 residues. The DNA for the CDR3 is TGTGCCAGCAGTTTCGGGACACCCAAGGGAGCTTTCTTT. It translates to CASSFGTPKGAFF.

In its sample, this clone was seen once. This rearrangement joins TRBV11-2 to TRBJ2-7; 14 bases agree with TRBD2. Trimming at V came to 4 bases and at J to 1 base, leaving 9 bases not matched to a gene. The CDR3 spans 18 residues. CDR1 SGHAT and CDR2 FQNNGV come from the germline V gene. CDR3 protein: CASSSTGTSGSRSYEQYF. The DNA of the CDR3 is TGTGCCAGCAGCTCCACTGGGACTAGCGGGAGTAGGTCCTACGAGCAGTACTTC. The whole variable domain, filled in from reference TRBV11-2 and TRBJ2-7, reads EAGVAQSPRYKIIEKRQSVAFWCNPISGHATLYWYQQILGQGPKLLIQFQNNGVVDDSQLPKDRFSAERLKGVDSTLKIQPAKLEDSAVYLCASSSTGTSGSRSYEQYFGPGTRLTVT.

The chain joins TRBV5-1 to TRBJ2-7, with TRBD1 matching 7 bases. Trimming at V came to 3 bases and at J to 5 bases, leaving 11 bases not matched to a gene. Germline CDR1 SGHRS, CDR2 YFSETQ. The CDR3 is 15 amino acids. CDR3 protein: CASSSLDRRRNEQYF. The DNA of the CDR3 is TGCGCCAGCAGCTCATTGGACAGGCGGCGAAACGAGCAGTACTTC.